The subject of this entry is one T cell receptor beta chain. Antigen: not known. Only in-frame clones appear in the TCRdb table, and some are missing; sequencing was by immunoSEQ multiplex PCR. The sample contains some 25,000 clones, about 94% of which appear only once. This entry is derived from a study of graft-versus-host responses after intestinal transplantation. About the study: Multivisceral, liver-intestinal, or isolated intestinal transplants were given to recipients. Findings and limits, study-wide: Recipient marrow showed GvH clones, some seen first in ileum or blood. Subjects displaying graft-donor T cell macrochimerism possessed elevated graft-versus-host to host-versus-graft clonal ratios inside allografts.

Germline V gene sequence: CDR1 SGHNT, CDR2 YYREEE (reference sequence). With 0 bases removed from V and 3 bases from J, the gap between germline ends came to 16 bases. CDR3 length: 16 residues. The TCR sequence derives from a human patient who received an intestinal transplant, so some T cells may come from the graft donor. The specimen was PBMCs, collected nearly 31 days after intestinal transplant. The V call is TRBV5-4, the J call TRBJ2-7; D possibly corresponds to TRBD1 (6 bases). The CDR3 DNA reads as TGTGCCAGCAGCTTGGTGGGGCAGGGCAGGGGCTACGAGCAGTACTTC. Protein sequence: CASSLVGQGRGYEQYF.